The rows below give T cell receptor beta chains drawn from one sample of a study of T cells after yellow fever vaccination. TCRdb passed the 5' RACE reads through MiXCR, listing each CDR3 protein once. The data show about 350,000 distinct CDR3 sequences, more than 9% seen once. The sequencing here drew on PBMCs, taken on the day of the first yellow fever vaccination. These receptors all stem from a man between 18 and 35 years old who received the YFV17D yellow fever vaccine. The CDR3 runs from the conserved cysteine through the conserved F or W. A D gene is named only where the DNA matches it firmly. A clone size is listed for some rows: how often the clone was seen (once, few, many), or a class if it is expanded.

J	V	size	D	CDR3	DNA
TRBJ2-5	TRBV12-5	NA	NA	CASGRGHQETQYF	TGTGCTAGTGGTAGGGGACATCAAGAGACCCAGTACTTC
TRBJ1-6	TRBV18	NA	NA	CASSPTLVLLGSPLHF	TGTGCCAGCTCACCAACCCTAGTGTTGTTAGGGTCACCCCTCCACTTT
TRBJ2-5	TRBV3-1	NA	NA	CASSFSGLNDETQYF	TGTGCCAGCAGCTTTTCAGGACTAAATGACGAGACCCAGTACTTC
TRBJ1-2	TRBV4-1	NA	TRBD1	CASSQSGTGEYGYTF	TGCGCCAGCAGCCAGTCCGGGACAGGGGAATATGGCTACACCTTC
TRBJ2-1	TRBV6-2/TRBV6-3	few	NA	CASSSQDSPTYNEQFF	TGTGCCAGCAGTTCCCAGGACAGTCCGACCTACAATGAGCAGTTCTTC
TRBJ2-3	TRBV6-6	few	NA	CASTYGGADTQYF	TGTGCCAGCACCTACGGGGGAGCAGATACGCAGTATTTT
TRBJ2-7	TRBV6-2/TRBV6-3	NA	NA	CASSYDDRGAPPYEQYF	TGTGCCAGCAGTTACGACGATCGGGGCGCGCCCCCCTACGAGCAGTACTTC
TRBJ2-5	TRBV30	few	NA	CAWIATAQETQYF	TGTGCCTGGATCGCGACAGCCCAAGAGACCCAGTACTTC
TRBJ2-6	TRBV5-1	NA	NA	CASSLDTGANVLTF	TGCGCCAGCAGCTTGGACACCGGGGCCAACGTCCTGACTTTC
TRBJ1-6	TRBV5-1	few	TRBD1	CASSGGQSYNSPLHF	TGCGCCAGCAGCGGGGGACAGAGCTATAATTCACCCCTCCACTTT
TRBJ2-1	TRBV6-1	NA	TRBD1	CATGNRDRGYDEQFF	TGTGCCACCGGGAACCGGGACAGGGGGTACGATGAGCAGTTCTTC
TRBJ2-2	TRBV5-1	NA	NA	CASSSSGVRAGELFF	TGCGCCAGCAGCTCTTCAGGGGTTCGAGCCGGGGAGCTGTTTTTT
TRBJ1-1	TRBV9	NA	TRBD1	CASSVGGTGLNTEAFF	TGTGCCAGCAGCGTAGGTGGGACAGGCCTGAACACTGAAGCTTTCTTT
TRBJ2-1	TRBV28	NA	TRBD1	CASTRGQGYNEQFF	TGTGCCAGCACCCGAGGACAGGGGTACAATGAGCAGTTCTTC
TRBJ2-6	TRBV19	few	NA	CASTPGVSGANVLTF	TGTGCCAGTACCCCAGGGGTCTCTGGGGCCAACGTCCTGACTTTC
TRBJ2-7	TRBV6-1	NA	NA	CASTEVDSQYEQYF	TGTGCCAGCACCGAGGTGGACAGTCAATACGAGCAGTACTTC
TRBJ2-1	TRBV29-1	NA	TRBD2	CSVERGVWNEQFF	TGCAGCGTTGAGCGGGGGGTGTGGAATGAGCAGTTCTTC
TRBJ1-4	TRBV27	NA	TRBD1	CASSPDRGEKLFF	TGTGCCAGCAGCCCGGACAGGGGAGAAAAACTGTTTTTT
TRBJ2-7	TRBV7-6	few	NA	CASSFQGRFYEQYF	TGTGCCAGCAGCTTTCAGGGGCGGTTCTACGAGCAGTACTTC
TRBJ2-7	TRBV7-9	few	TRBD1	CASSPRDRVEDEQYF	TGTGCCAGCAGCCCTCGGGACAGGGTGGAGGACGAGCAGTACTTC
TRBJ1-1	TRBV20-1	few	NA	CSAGGAVTEAFF	TGCAGTGCTGGCGGGGCGGTCACCGAAGCTTTCTTT
TRBJ1-6	TRBV4-3	NA	NA	CASSQVGVGGDSPLHF	TGCGCCAGCAGCCAAGTTGGCGTGGGCGGGGATTCACCCCTCCACTTT
TRBJ2-4	TRBV19	few	NA	CAKSGENIQYF	TGTGCCAAGTCAGGGGAAAACATTCAGTACTTC
TRBJ1-2	TRBV7-8	NA	NA	CASSLEQGGSYGYTF	TGTGCCAGCAGCTTAGAGCAGGGTGGTAGCTATGGCTACACCTTC
TRBJ2-2	TRBV4-3	many	TRBD1	CASSQAPEGQGPGELFF	TGCGCCAGCAGCCAAGCTCCCGAGGGACAGGGGCCCGGGGAGCTGTTTTTT
TRBJ2-1	TRBV9	NA	NA	CASSVGSDEQFF	TGTGCCAGCAGCGTGGGGTCGGATGAGCAGTTCTTC
TRBJ2-3	TRBV14	NA	TRBD1	CASSHPGTGGSGTQYF	TGTGCCAGCAGCCACCCCGGGACAGGGGGATCGGGGACGCAGTATTTT
TRBJ1-5	TRBV12-3/TRBV12-4	few	NA	CASSRRGEASRPQHF	TGTGCCAGCAGTCGAAGGGGGGAGGCGAGTCGGCCCCAGCATTTT
TRBJ2-3	TRBV19	NA	NA	CASSMRDFTDTQYF	TGTGCCAGTAGTATGCGGGACTTCACAGATACGCAGTATTTT
TRBJ2-5	TRBV19	NA	NA	CASSQNAGETQYF	TGTGCCAGTAGTCAGAATGCGGGCGAGACCCAGTACTTC
TRBJ2-3	TRBV7-2	NA	NA	CASSPLLGGVTDTQYF	TGTGCCAGCAGCCCCCTCCTGGGTGGGGTCACAGATACGCAGTATTTT
TRBJ1-5	TRBV19	few	TRBD1	CASSGQGGPQPQHF	TGTGCCAGTAGTGGACAGGGAGGCCCTCAGCCCCAGCATTTT
TRBJ2-7	TRBV19	NA	NA	CASSEANYEQYF	TGTGCCTCAAGCGAGGCGAACTACGAGCAGTACTTC
TRBJ2-6	TRBV24-1	few	NA	CATSDFSSGANVLTF	TGTGCCACCAGTGATTTCAGCTCTGGGGCCAACGTCCTGACTTTC
TRBJ1-1	TRBV29-1	many	NA	CSVAHGNTEAFF	TGCAGCGTTGCCCACGGGAACACTGAAGCTTTCTTT
TRBJ1-1	TRBV6-5	NA	NA	CASSYLGREGQNTEAFF	TGTGCCAGCAGTTACCTGGGCAGGGAGGGCCAAAACACTGAAGCTTTCTTT
TRBJ2-1	TRBV7-3	NA	NA	CASSTGTPSNEQFF	TGTGCCAGCTCCACCGGGACTCCCTCCAATGAGCAGTTCTTC
TRBJ1-1	TRBV10-3	NA	TRBD1	CASEGQINTEAFF	TGTGCCAGCGAGGGACAGATAAACACTGAAGCTTTCTTT
TRBJ2-3	TRBV20-1	few	NA	CSAEETSTDTQYF	TGCAGTGCAGAGGAGACTTCAACAGATACGCAGTATTTT
TRBJ1-2	TRBV7-9	NA	NA	CASSLSDRSYGYTF	TGTGCCAGCAGCCTATCCGACAGGAGCTATGGCTACACCTTC
TRBJ2-5	TRBV5-1	many	NA	CASSLRFEETQYF	TGCGCCAGCAGCCTAAGGTTCGAAGAGACCCAGTACTTC
TRBJ1-6	TRBV4-1	NA	TRBD1	CASSQRTGLNSPLHF	TGCGCCAGCAGCCAACGGACAGGGCTCAATTCACCCCTCCACTTT
TRBJ1-3	TRBV4-3	NA	NA	CASSQGTLPAGNTIYF	TGCGCCAGCAGCCAAGGAACACTCCCGGCTGGAAACACCATATATTTT
TRBJ2-2	TRBV5-8	NA	TRBD2	CASSSGTSGGFTGELFF	TGTGCCAGCAGCTCAGGCACTAGCGGGGGATTCACCGGGGAGCTGTTTTTT
TRBJ1-6	TRBV11-2	few	TRBD1	CASSLVGRGLSSYNSPLHF	TGTGCCAGCAGCTTAGTGGGCAGGGGGCTCAGCTCCTATAATTCACCCCTCCACTTT
TRBJ1-2	TRBV5-1	NA	TRBD1	CASSQTTGGGYYGYTF	TGCGCCAGCAGCCAAACGACAGGGGGCGGATACTATGGCTACACCTTC
TRBJ1-5	TRBV21-1	many	NA	CASSTELQSNQPQHF	TGTGCCAGCAGCACCGAGCTCCAGAGCAATCAGCCCCAGCATTTT
TRBJ1-2	TRBV12-3/TRBV12-4	NA	NA	CASSVGNNYGYTF	TGTGCCAGCAGTGTAGGAAATAACTATGGCTACACCTTC
TRBJ2-3	TRBV10-3	many	NA	CAISDLADTQYF	TGTGCCATCAGTGATCTTGCAGATACGCAGTATTTT
TRBJ2-2	TRBV12-3/TRBV12-4	few	NA	CASSLPLTHYTGELFF	TGTGCCAGCAGTCTTCCCTTGACACACTACACCGGGGAGCTGTTTTTT
TRBJ2-2	TRBV3-1	NA	NA	CASSNMALRNTGELFF	TGTGCCAGCAGCAACATGGCCCTACGAAACACCGGGGAGCTGTTTTTT
TRBJ2-7	TRBV5-1	few	TRBD1	CASSVPGQGAYEQYF	TGCGCCAGCAGCGTACCGGGACAGGGGGCGTACGAGCAGTACTTC
TRBJ2-6	TRBV7-9	few	NA	CASSLVAGSGANVLTF	TGTGCCAGCAGCTTAGTCGCAGGGTCCGGGGCCAACGTCCTGACTTTC
TRBJ2-1	TRBV29-1	NA	NA	CSVVASVNEQFF	TGCAGCGTTGTAGCTAGCGTCAATGAGCAGTTCTTC
TRBJ2-7	TRBV5-1	few	NA	CASTPTSPASSYEQYF	TGCGCCAGCACTCCCACCTCTCCCGCTAGCTCCTACGAGCAGTACTTC
TRBJ2-2	TRBV3-1	NA	NA	CASSQGSTRNTGELFF	TGTGCCAGCAGCCAAGGATCTACACGGAACACCGGGGAGCTGTTTTTT
TRBJ2-4	TRBV11-2	NA	NA	CASSLTAKNIQYF	TGTGCCAGCAGCTTAACGGCGAAAAACATTCAGTACTTC